The rows below give T cell receptor beta chains drawn from one sample of a study of PD-1 blockade in classical Hodgkin lymphoma. Libraries were prepared by immunoSEQ multiplex PCR; TCRdb keeps only in-frame clonotypes and omits some of them. The sample yields 50,000 to 75,000 clones, around 89% seen once. Specimen: peripheral blood mononuclear cells (PBMCs), collected at baseline. Receptors were obtained from a human donor with classical Hodgkin lymphoma. Each CDR3 is given with its conserved first and last residue. The order of the fields is J gene, V gene, D gene, clone size, CDR3 protein, CDR3 DNA. The D gene is left open where the match is weak. Where a row states a size, it is once, few, many or the class of an expanded clone; other rows omit it.

j_call: TRBJ1-2
v_call: TRBV10-3
d_call: .
clone_size: .
cdr3_aa: CATHAGAANYGYTF
cdr3_nt: TGTGCCACCCACGCGGGGGCAGCTAACTATGGCTACACCTTC

j_call: TRBJ2-3
v_call: TRBV11-2
d_call: .
clone_size: .
cdr3_aa: CASSLVGTYTDTQYF
cdr3_nt: TGTGCCAGCAGCTTAGTAGGGACTTACACAGATACGCAGTATTTT

j_call: TRBJ1-1
v_call: TRBV20-1
d_call: .
clone_size: few
cdr3_aa: CSASSGLAFF
cdr3_nt: TGCAGTGCTAGCTCAGGGCTAGCTTTCTTT

j_call: TRBJ2-3
v_call: TRBV20-1
d_call: .
clone_size: .
cdr3_aa: CSARYYTQYF
cdr3_nt: TGCAGTGCTAGGTACTATACGCAGTATTTT

j_call: TRBJ2-3
v_call: TRBV10-2
d_call: .
clone_size: .
cdr3_aa: CASTSGYTDTQYF
cdr3_nt: TGCGCCAGCACTAGTGGTTACACAGATACGCAGTATTTT

j_call: TRBJ1-2
v_call: TRBV19
d_call: TRBD1
clone_size: .
cdr3_aa: CARLPGTGGDDYGYTF
cdr3_nt: TGTGCCAGATTGCCCGGGACAGGGGGCGATGACTATGGCTACACCTTC

j_call: TRBJ1-3
v_call: TRBV30
d_call: .
clone_size: .
cdr3_aa: CAHTTGNTIYF
cdr3_nt: TGTGCCCATACCACAGGGAACACCATATATTTT

j_call: TRBJ2-7
v_call: TRBV6-1
d_call: TRBD1
clone_size: .
cdr3_aa: CASSEMDRVVYEQYF
cdr3_nt: TGTGCCAGCAGTGAAATGGACAGGGTGGTTTACGAGCAGTACTTC

j_call: TRBJ2-1
v_call: TRBV7-3
d_call: .
clone_size: .
cdr3_aa: CASSHVGNGDNEQFF
cdr3_nt: TGTGCCAGCAGCCATGTGGGGAACGGAGACAATGAGCAGTTCTTC

j_call: TRBJ2-1
v_call: TRBV16
d_call: .
clone_size: .
cdr3_aa: CASSQSSKVF
cdr3_nt: TGTGCCAGCAGCCAATCGAGTAAGGTCTTC

j_call: TRBJ1-5
v_call: TRBV9
d_call: .
clone_size: .
cdr3_aa: CASLRRASNQPQHF
cdr3_nt: TGTGCCAGCTTACGTCGGGCTAGCAATCAGCCCCAGCATTTT

j_call: TRBJ1-5
v_call: TRBV18
d_call: .
clone_size: .
cdr3_aa: CASSDPNQPQHF
cdr3_nt: TGTGCCAGCTCGGACCCGAATCAGCCCCAGCATTTT

j_call: TRBJ1-2
v_call: TRBV7-2
d_call: .
clone_size: .
cdr3_aa: CASSPDRRRTYGYTF
cdr3_nt: TGTGCCAGCAGCCCCGACAGGAGGAGGACCTATGGCTACACCTTC

j_call: TRBJ1-2
v_call: TRBV30
d_call: .
clone_size: .
cdr3_aa: CAWRVVYGYTF
cdr3_nt: TGTGCCTGGAGGGTGGTGTATGGCTACACCTTC

j_call: TRBJ1-1
v_call: TRBV5-4
d_call: .
clone_size: .
cdr3_aa: CASSFGAMNTEAFF
cdr3_nt: TGTGCCAGCAGCTTCGGGGCTATGAACACTGAAGCTTTCTTT

j_call: TRBJ1-2
v_call: TRBV19
d_call: .
clone_size: .
cdr3_aa: CASSMGERPGDYGYTF
cdr3_nt: TGTGCCAGTAGTATGGGGGAAAGACCGGGAGACTATGGCTACACCTTC

j_call: TRBJ1-1
v_call: TRBV2
d_call: .
clone_size: once
cdr3_aa: CASSVENTEAFF
cdr3_nt: TGTGCCAGCAGTGTAGAGAACACTGAAGCTTTCTTT

j_call: TRBJ1-2
v_call: TRBV13
d_call: .
clone_size: .
cdr3_aa: CASSNYSDGYTF
cdr3_nt: TGTGCCAGCAGCAACTATTCAGATGGCTACACCTTC

j_call: TRBJ1-5
v_call: TRBV2
d_call: .
clone_size: .
cdr3_aa: CASSEAGVIREDQPQHF
cdr3_nt: TGTGCCAGCAGTGAAGCGGGGGTGATCAGGGAAGATCAGCCCCAGCATTTT

j_call: TRBJ2-5
v_call: TRBV11-3
d_call: .
clone_size: .
cdr3_aa: CASSLDLWTQYF
cdr3_nt: TGTGCCAGCAGCTTAGATTTATGGACCCAGTACTTC

j_call: TRBJ1-3
v_call: TRBV10-3
d_call: .
clone_size: .
cdr3_aa: CAISDRGSGNTIYF
cdr3_nt: TGTGCCATCAGTGACCGGGGGTCTGGAAACACCATATATTTT

j_call: TRBJ1-1
v_call: TRBV11-2
d_call: .
clone_size: .
cdr3_aa: CATSREYNTEAFF
cdr3_nt: TGTGCCACCAGCAGGGAATATAACACTGAAGCTTTCTTT

j_call: TRBJ2-7
v_call: TRBV12-5
d_call: .
clone_size: .
cdr3_aa: CASGLLSAYEQYF
cdr3_nt: TGTGCTAGTGGTTTGCTATCCGCCTACGAGCAGTACTTC

j_call: TRBJ1-3
v_call: TRBV9
d_call: .
clone_size: .
cdr3_aa: CASSAPPGLGNTIYF
cdr3_nt: TGTGCCAGCAGCGCCCCTCCAGGGCTTGGAAACACCATATATTTT